Following are 20 T cell receptor beta chains from one sample sequenced in a study of high-grade serous ovarian cancer treatment subgroups listed by TCRdb under 2021. Tumor samples were collected prior to definitive surgery or chemotherapy. Library generation was performed with the immunoSEQ multiplex PCR assay. Entries here come from immuneACCESS through TCRdb and include only in-frame sequences with V and J called. Some clones fail to appear in such tables; in the studies checked, an unresolved V gene covers under half of the shortfall, and the cause of the remainder is unknown. The sample includes some 20,000 clones, with approximately 81% observed a single time. Almost 6.5% of the sample comes from the top ten. The sample consisted of tumor tissue. These receptors were obtained from a human donor with high-grade serous ovarian cancer.

This clone rates as medium-sized. The J gene is TRBJ1-2, the V gene TRBV30; D is ambiguous. This CDR3 is 14 amino acids long. V was clipped by 0 bases and J by 4 bases, with 12 bases between them. Germline loops: CDR1 GTSNPN, CDR2 SVGIG (reference sequence). CDR3 nucleotides: TGTGCCTGGAGTGTACCTGGGATGGGCTATGGCTACACCTTC. Translation gives CAWSVPGMGYGYTF.

This sequence joins TRBV19 and TRBJ1-2, with a possible D match to TRBD1 (5 bases). The germline gives CDR1 LNHDA, CDR2 SQIVND (reference sequence). The CDR3 length is 14 residues. V dropped 7 bases and J dropped 2 bases, with 14 bases sitting between them. The CDR3 loop reads CASIRVGGNYGYTF. Written as DNA, the CDR3 is TGTGCCAGTATTCGGGTGGGGGGGAACTATGGCTACACCTTC. Full variable domain (remainder filled in from reference TRBV19 and TRBJ1-2): DGGITQSPKYLFRKEGQNVTLSCEQNLNHDAMYWYRQDPGQGLRLIYYSQIVNDFQKGDIAEGYSVSREKKESFPLTVTSAQKNPTAFYLCASIRVGGNYGYTFGSGTRLTVV.

This clone was picked up a small number of times. The rearrangement joins TRBV9 to TRBJ1-4; the D is unclear. V was trimmed by 0 bases and J by 8 bases, leaving 17 bases between them. Germline CDR1 is SGDLS and CDR2 is YYNGEE. The CDR3 runs to 16 residues. This chain's CDR3 is CASSVGAGHESEKLFF. CDR3 nucleotide sequence: TGTGCCAGCAGCGTAGGCGCGGGTCATGAGTCGGAAAAACTGTTTTTT.

The chain recombines TRBV4-3 with TRBJ2-3; TRBD1 might be the D (5 bases). Germline CDR1 LGHNA, CDR2 YSLEER. Trimming took 6 bases from V and 0 from J, leaving 13 bases between them. The CDR3 spans 15 residues. The CDR3 sequence is CASSQQESSTDTQYF. The CDR3 DNA reads as TGCGCCAGCAGTCAACAGGAATCTAGCACAGATACGCAGTATTTT.

J is TRBJ2-7 and V is TRBV11-3; D call uncertain. Germline CDR1 reads SGHNT; CDR2 reads YENEEA. The germline V and J ends were trimmed by 5 bases and 3 bases, with 14 bases remaining between them. This CDR3 has 14 amino acids. The DNA of the CDR3 is TGTGCCAGCAGCCCCTGGTCTGTCGGCTACGAGCAGTACTTC. This sequence encodes CASSPWSVGYEQYF.

This clone was seen more than once but under ten times. CDR3 loop: CASSLWGQGDEQYF. The CDR3 nucleotides read TGCGCCAGCAGCTTGTGGGGACAGGGGGACGAGCAGTACTTC. This chain connects TRBV5-1 to TRBJ2-7; 11 bases are shared with TRBD1. Germline-derived CDR1 and CDR2 are SGHRS and YFSETQ. The CDR3 runs 14 residues. Losses at the gene ends were 1 base for V and 5 bases for J; bases not matched to a gene: 2.

This chain links TRBV27 with TRBJ1-5, with TRBD1 matching over 7 bases. The CDR3 has 15 residues. The V gene's germline CDR1 is MNHEY and CDR2 SMNVEV (reference sequence). The V and J ends lost 6 bases and 6 bases, in that order; junction bases with no gene match: 11. CDR3 nucleotides: TGTGCCAGCAGGCCCGGACAGGCGGGGGGTCAGCCCCAGCATTTT. This sequence encodes CASRPGQAGGQPQHF.

This chain joins TRBV6-5 and TRBJ1-2; a weak D match, TRBD1 (5 bases). CDR3 length equals 13 residues. Trimming removed 4 bases from V and 3 bases from J, with 9 bases in between. The germline V gene encodes CDR1 MNHEY and CDR2 SVGAGI. The CDR3 sequence: CASSSGTDYGYTF. The DNA of the CDR3 is TGTGCCAGCAGTTCCGGGACGGACTATGGCTACACCTTC.

The gene calls are TRBV5-4 and TRBJ1-1, with D unresolved. Germline V gene data show CDR1 as SGHNT and CDR2 as YYREEE (reference sequence). The CDR3 consists of 14 residues. Trimming took 4 bases from V and 0 from J, leaving 10 bases between them. The chain's CDR3 is CASSRSRMNTEAFF. The CDR3 region has the DNA TGTGCCAGCAGCCGATCACGGATGAACACTGAAGCTTTCTTT.

The chain recombines TRBV5-5 with TRBJ1-2, with 9 positions matching TRBD1. This CDR3 is built from 15 residues. CDR1 and CDR2 from the germline V gene are SGHKS and YYEKEE (reference sequence). The ends lost 0 bases at V and 5 bases at J; junction bases unmatched: 5. The CDR3 sequence is CASSLGRDRAYGYTF. The CDR3 coding sequence is TGTGCCAGCAGCTTGGGGAGGGACAGGGCGTATGGCTACACCTTC.

The V gene is TRBV4-3, the J gene TRBJ2-1; D not certain. With 4 bases removed from V and 0 bases from J, the gap between germline ends came to 16 bases. This CDR3 is 17 amino acids long. Germline assignment: CDR1 LGHNA and CDR2 YSLEER. For the CDR3, the DNA is TGCGCCAGCAGCCTAACGGACGTTCGGAGCTCCTACAATGAGCAGTTCTTC. Translated: CASSLTDVRSSYNEQFF.

The chain recombines TRBV5-1 with TRBJ1-2, with 8 bases fitting TRBD1. Trimming cost V 4 bases and J 6 bases; bases outside gene matches: 11. Germline CDR1 and CDR2: SGHRS and YFSETQ. This CDR3 contains 15 residues. The CDR3 DNA sequence: TGCGCCAGCAGCCTCGACAGGGGTCCCCGAGATGGCTACACCTTC. This gives the protein CASSLDRGPRDGYTF.

The chain has TRBV4-1 and TRBJ1-4, with 9 bases identical to TRBD1. Germline lookup yields CDR1 MGHRA and CDR2 YSYEKL. J lost 7 bases, V lost 4 bases, and 4 bases had no gene match. This CDR3 is built from 14 residues. CDR3 protein: CASSPGTGSEKLFF. The CDR3 nucleotides read TGCGCCAGCAGCCCCGGGACAGGGAGTGAAAAACTGTTTTTT.

The V and J genes are TRBV6-5 and TRBJ2-5; D tentatively reads TRBD1 or TRBD2 (5 bases each). Germline V CDR1 and CDR2: MNHEY, SVGAGI. Trimming pared 2 bases from V and 4 bases from J, leaving 8 bases between. The CDR3 contains 13 residues. DNA for the CDR3: TGTGCCAGCAGTTACCGTGGGGGAGAGACCCAGTACTTC. As protein: CASSYRGGETQYF.

V usage is TRBV7-9 and J usage is TRBJ1-3; 8 bases are a match to TRBD1. There are 13 residues in the CDR3. Trimming removed 5 bases from V and 5 bases from J; junction bases left unmatched: 2. CDR1 is SEHNR and CDR2 is FQNEAQ in the germline V gene (reference sequence). The CDR3: CASSQGARNTIYF. In DNA form, the CDR3 reads TGTGCCAGCAGCCAGGGGGCGAGAAACACCATATATTTT.

The chain is built from TRBV7-9 and TRBJ2-5; D assignment may be TRBD1 or TRBD2 (5 bases each). Germline V gene sequence: CDR1 SEHNR, CDR2 FQNEAQ (reference sequence). This CDR3 is 14 amino acids long. V lost 5 bases and J lost 7, with 17 bases in between. For the CDR3, the DNA is TGTGCCAGCAGCCACCCCCGGGACCCAAGGACCCAGTACTTC. This translates into CASSHPRDPRTQYF. The complete variable domain, with remaining parts taken from reference TRBV7-9 and TRBJ2-5, reads DTGVSQNPRHKITKRGQNVTFRCDPISEHNRLYWYRQTLGQGPEFLTYFQNEAQLEKSRLLSDRFSAERPKGSFSTLEIQRTEQGDSAMYLCASSHPRDPRTQYFGPGTRLLVL.

The chain couples TRBV9 to TRBJ2-1; 8 bases are a match to TRBD2. V shed 0 bases and J 3 bases; nucleotides not matched to a gene: 5. The CDR3 is 16 amino acids. Germline CDR1 and CDR2: SGDLS and YYNGEE. CDR3 sequence (DNA): TGTGCCAGCAGCGTAGAACAACTAGCGGTCTACAATGAGCAGTTCTTC. As protein: CASSVEQLAVYNEQFF. The full variable domain, in which reference TRBV9 and TRBJ2-1 provide the parts outside the CDR3, is DSGVTQTPKHLITATGQRVTLRCSPRSGDLSVYWYQQSLDQGLQFLIQYYNGEERAKGNILERFSAQQFPDLHSELNLSSLELGDSALYFCASSVEQLAVYNEQFFGPGTRLTVL.

The V gene is TRBV29-1, the J gene TRBJ2-6; 11 nucleotides agree with TRBD1. Germline assignment: CDR1 SQVTM and CDR2 ANQGSEA. The CDR3 extends over 15 amino acids. V shed 7 bases, J shed 3 bases, and the junction held 5 bases outside the gene matches. The DNA of the CDR3 is TGCAGCGCCCGGACAGGGGGCGTTGGGGCCAACGTCCTGACTTTC. It specifies CSARTGGVGANVLTF.

The chain uses TRBV7-2 and TRBJ2-1, with D perhaps TRBD2 (6 bases). V lost 0 bases to trimming and J lost 5 bases, with 14 bases between them. Germline values: CDR1 SGHTA, CDR2 FQGNSA. The CDR3 is made up of 16 amino acids. This CDR3 is CASSLASLGGNNEQFF. As DNA, the CDR3 is TGTGCCAGCAGCTTAGCCTCCCTCGGGGGAAACAATGAGCAGTTCTTC.

V gene TRBV5-7 combines with J gene TRBJ2-3; D remains ambiguous. Being an ORF, TRBV5-7 has a function that is uncertain. This CDR3 region has 14 residues. The germline V and J ends were trimmed by 0 bases and 3 bases, with 8 bases remaining between them. CDR3 residues: CASSLEGMTDTQYF. DNA for the CDR3: TGTGCCAGCAGCTTGGAAGGGATGACAGATACGCAGTATTTT.